The 32 T cell receptor beta chains reported below all come from one sample, sequenced in a study of CD8 T cells in ankylosing spondylitis. Via MiXCR, TCRdb re-called the 5' RACE reads, giving one row per CDR3 protein. The sample gives some 130,000 distinct CDR3 sequences, approximately 15% of which show up once; 2.5% to 3.5% is in the top ten. Sample: blood, either unsorted or a sorted T cell fraction (not recorded which). The receptors derive from a female donor with ankylosing spondylitis or in good health (not recorded which).

This sequence joins TRBV7-8 and TRBJ1-3, with D unclear. CDR3 length equals 15 residues. Trimming cost V 4 bases and J 0 bases, with 10 bases left between them. Looked up from germline, CDR1 is SGHVS and CDR2 is FQNEAQ. The CDR3 DNA reads as TGTGCCAGCAGCTCTTTCGTCTCCTCTGGAAACACCATATATTTT. It encodes CASSSFVSSGNTIYF. The variable domain in full, completed from reference TRBV7-8 and TRBJ1-3, reads GAGVSQSPRYKVAKRGQDVALRCDPISGHVSLFWYQQALGQGPEFLTYFQNEAQLDKSGLPSDRFFAERPEGSVSTLKIQRTQQEDSAVYLCASSSFVSSGNTIYFGEGSWLTVV.

The chain employs TRBV29-1 and TRBJ1-4, with D perhaps matching TRBD1 (5 bases). The CDR3 runs 13 residues. Germline-derived CDR1 and CDR2 are SQVTM and ANQGSEA. Trimming stripped 4 bases from V and 5 bases from J, with 11 bases between. Written as DNA, the CDR3 is TGCAGCGTTGCCGGGACGGTAAATGAAAAACTGTTTTTT. Translating gives CSVAGTVNEKLFF.

The rearrangement joins TRBV15 to TRBJ2-3, with D possibly TRBD2 on 6 matching bases. Trimming removed 0 bases at V and 0 bases at J, with 16 bases between. The CDR3 has 18 amino acids. Germline CDR1 LNHNV, CDR2 YYDKDF (reference sequence). CDR3 bases: TGTGCCACCAGCAGAGAAGTAAAGTCGCTAGCGAGCACAGATACGCAGTATTTT. It encodes CATSREVKSLASTDTQYF.

Remarks on this clonotype: A much larger clone differs by one base, so this may be a read error. This chain uses TRBV20-1 with TRBJ2-3; tentatively, D is TRBD1 (6 bases). The CDR3 has 14 residues. V was trimmed by 6 bases and J by 1 base, leaving 14 bases between them. Germline values: CDR1 DFQATT, CDR2 SNEGSKA (reference sequence). The CDR3 region is CSATRGNGTDTQYF. The CDR3 bases are TGCAGTGCAACGAGGGGGAATGGCACAGATACGCAGTATTTT.

The chain uses TRBV2 and TRBJ2-3; 13 bases fit TRBD2. Unmatched junction bases numbered 14, after V lost 5 bases and J lost 9 bases. This CDR3 comprises 17 residues. Germline V gene data show CDR1 as SNHLY and CDR2 as FYNNEI. DNA for the CDR3: TGTGCCAGCAGTCAGATGAATCCGGGACTAGCGGGGTACACGCAGTATTTT. It is translated as CASSQMNPGLAGYTQYF.

Here the CDR3 reads CASSEVPGGGYTF. The CDR3 nucleotides are TGCGCCAGCAGCGAAGTACCCGGCGGAGGCTACACCTTC. The chain joins TRBV4-1 to TRBJ1-2; the D is unclear. The V end was cut by 5 bases, the J end by 8 bases, with 15 bases between. This CDR3 comprises 13 residues. Germline V CDR1 and CDR2: MGHRA, YSYEKL.

This clonotype occurred many times. The chain carries TRBV29-1 and TRBJ2-7, with D possibly TRBD1 on 6 matching bases. CDR1 is SQVTM and CDR2 is ANQGSEA in the germline V gene. V was trimmed by 6 bases and J by 3 bases, leaving 12 bases between them. There are 12 residues in the CDR3. CDR3 bases: TGCAGCGTCTTGACAGGCTACTACGAGCAGTACTTC. Translated, it gives CSVLTGYYEQYF.

Ten or more counts support this clonotype. The chain is built from TRBV12-3 or TRBV12-4 and TRBJ1-2; 11 nucleotides line up with TRBD1. CDR3 size: 15 residues. The junction had 6 bases not matched to a gene; V was cut back by 4 bases and J by 5 bases. Written as DNA, the CDR3 is TGTGCCAGCAGTTACGGGACAGGGGGTGGTTATGGCTACACCTTC. Its translation: CASSYGTGGGYGYTF.

This clonotype was seen many times. The genes are TRBV5-1 and TRBJ2-1, with 7 bases aligning to TRBD2. The CDR3 totals 14 residues. CDR1 and CDR2 (germline): SGHRS, YFSETQ. Trimming at V came to 4 bases and at J to 4 bases, leaving 5 bases not matched to a gene. The CDR3 region has the DNA TGCGCCAGCAGCAGGACTAGTGCATACAATGAGCAGTTCTTC. It is translated as CASSRTSAYNEQFF.

The CDR3 loop is CSALRTGSGEQYF. CDR3 DNA: TGCAGTGCTCTAAGGACAGGTTCGGGGGAGCAGTACTTC. The rearrangement uses TRBV20-1 and TRBJ2-7; 7 bases agree with TRBD1. V shed 5 bases and J 7 bases; nucleotides not matched to a gene: 11. The CDR3 is 13 amino acids. Germline V lookup: CDR1 DFQATT, CDR2 SNEGSKA (reference sequence).

Only a few counts were recorded for this clonotype. The chain links TRBV5-1 to TRBJ2-5; 8 bases are a match to TRBD2. The CDR3 is made up of 15 amino acids. Per the germline V gene, CDR1 is SGHRS and CDR2 is YFSETQ. Trimming at V came to 1 base and at J to 2 bases, leaving 4 bases not matched to a gene. CDR3 nucleotides: TGCGCCAGCAGCTTGTTTAGCGGGGAACAAGAGACCCAGTACTTC. Protein: CASSLFSGEQETQYF.

The sample holds many counts of this clonotype. V is TRBV12-3 or TRBV12-4 and J is TRBJ2-7, with 7 bases matching TRBD2. V dropped 3 bases and J dropped 5; count of bases not matched to a gene: 13. CDR3 length equals 16 residues. Here the CDR3 reads CASSFPRKSGTDEQYF. CDR3 coding DNA: TGTGCCAGCAGTTTCCCGCGAAAAAGCGGGACCGACGAGCAGTACTTC.

This clonotype was seen repeatedly, ten times or more. The chain has TRBV29-1 and TRBJ2-7, with D unclear. V shed 6 bases and J shed 2 bases, with 14 bases lying between them. The germline CDR1 and CDR2 sequences are SQVTM and ANQGSEA. This CDR3 region has 13 residues. The CDR3 DNA follows: TGCAGCGTCATGGTAGGGCTTGCCTACGAGCAGTACTTC. It yields the protein CSVMVGLAYEQYF.

CDR3 protein: CASLAGGLSSYNEQFF. The CDR3 DNA is TGTGCCAGCCTAGCGGGGGGCCTAAGCTCCTACAATGAGCAGTTCTTC. J is TRBJ2-1 and V is TRBV6-1; 11 bases are shared with TRBD2. CDR3 length equals 16 residues. V trimming: 8 bases; J trimming: 0 bases; junction bases outside the gene matches: 6. Germline V gives CDR1 MNHNS, CDR2 SASEGT.

This clonotype was found many times. The rearrangement uses TRBV11-2 and TRBJ1-2; D unclear. The V gene lost 5 bases and the J gene lost 0 bases, with 16 bases spanning the gap. CDR3 length: 16 residues. Germline loops: CDR1 SGHAT, CDR2 FQNNGV. CDR3 bases: TGTGCCAGCAGCCCCACCTTCGACGGAACTAACTATGGCTACACCTTC. It translates to CASSPTFDGTNYGYTF.

J is TRBJ1-1 and V is TRBV6-1; 8 bases align to TRBD1. The CDR3 consists of 14 residues. Looked up from germline, CDR1 is MNHNS and CDR2 is SASEGT. The junction had 5 bases not matched to a gene; V was cut back by 6 bases and J by 2 bases. The CDR3 reads CASRDREPNTEAFF. CDR3 nucleotide sequence: TGTGCCAGCAGGGACAGGGAACCAAACACTGAAGCTTTCTTT.

V is TRBV5-1 and J is TRBJ2-1; 8 bases agree with TRBD1. This CDR3 contains 14 residues. Trimming at V came to 3 bases and at J to 8 bases, leaving 7 bases not matched to a gene. Per the germline V gene, CDR1 is SGHRS and CDR2 is YFSETQ. The CDR3 here is CASSSTTGVDEQFF. The CDR3 nucleotides read TGCGCCAGCAGCTCAACGACAGGGGTGGATGAGCAGTTCTTC.

CDR3 sequence reads: CASSQAEGNGGYGYTF. CDR3 sequence (DNA): TGTGCCAGCAGCCAAGCTGAGGGGAACGGGGGATATGGCTACACCTTC. The V call is TRBV4-2, the J call TRBJ1-2; D might be TRBD1 (5 bases). V shed 1 base and J shed 5 bases, with 17 bases lying between them. Germline V gives CDR1 LGHNA, CDR2 YNFKEQ. CDR3 length: 16 amino acids.

This clonotype has ten or more counts. The chain uses TRBV3-1 and TRBJ1-2, with TRBD1 matching 11 bases. CDR3 size: 17 residues. Looked up from germline, CDR1 is LGHDT and CDR2 is YNNKEL (reference sequence). V shed 1 base, J shed 0 bases, and the junction held 4 bases outside the gene matches. The CDR3 DNA sequence: TGTGCCAGCAGCCAAGGGGACAGGGGGACCTCTAACTATGGCTACACCTTC. Protein product: CASSQGDRGTSNYGYTF. Combining the CDR3 with reference TRBV3-1 and TRBJ1-2 gives the whole variable domain DTAVSQTPKYLVTQMGNDKSIKCEQNLGHDTMYWYKQDSKKFLKIMFSYNNKELIINETVPNRFSPKSPDKAHLNLHINSLELGDSAVYFCASSQGDRGTSNYGYTFGSGTRLTVV.

The gene calls are TRBV2 and TRBJ2-1; unclear D gene. Germline V CDR1 and CDR2: SNHLY, FYNNEI. CDR3 size: 14 residues. Trimming removed 6 bases from V and 6 bases from J, with 15 bases in between. The CDR3 protein is CASSKEVSTNEQFF. The CDR3 DNA follows: TGTGCCAGCAGCAAAGAGGTCTCCACCAATGAGCAGTTCTTC.

Concerning this clonotype: The CDR3 does not end in the conserved phenylalanine or tryptophan, so this is likely a read error. The chain uses TRBV12-3 or TRBV12-4 and TRBJ2-7; 7 bases are shared with TRBD1. V lost 5 bases to trimming and J lost 6 bases; unmatched junction nucleotides: 7. CDR3 length: 13 amino acids. In DNA, the CDR3 is TGTGCCAGCAGTCTCAAACAGGGGAGCGAGCAGTACCTC. Protein product: CASSLKQGSEQYL.

This clonotype has ten or more counts. V usage is TRBV5-1 and J usage is TRBJ2-7; no reliable D call. Between the trimmed V and J ends, which lost 3 bases and 1 base, there was a span of 5 bases. There are 12 residues in the CDR3. Looked up from germline, CDR1 is SGHRS and CDR2 is YFSETQ. CDR3 in amino acids: CASSSESYEQYF. CDR3 DNA sequence: TGCGCCAGCAGCTCGGAATCCTACGAGCAGTACTTC.

At least ten counts were recorded for this clonotype. The chain is built from TRBV20-1 and TRBJ2-1, with D perhaps matching TRBD2 (7 bases). V shed 0 bases and J shed 6 bases, with 15 bases lying between them. Germline V lookup: CDR1 DFQATT, CDR2 SNEGSKA (reference sequence). The CDR3 is made up of 15 amino acids. The CDR3 coding sequence is TGCAGTGCTAGAGATTGGGGGGGGGCCAGCAATGAGCAGTTCTTC. Translating it yields CSARDWGGASNEQFF.

The rearrangement joins TRBV5-1 to TRBJ2-2, with D perhaps given as TRBD1 or TRBD2 (5 bases each). V was cut by 4 bases and J by 0 bases, with 22 bases left in between. Germline-derived CDR1 and CDR2 are SGHRS and YFSETQ. CDR3 length: 19 amino acids. CDR3 DNA sequence: TGCGCCAGCAGCATGAGCACCGGGACCGTGGGCTCGAACACCGGGGAGCTGTTTTTT. This gives the protein CASSMSTGTVGSNTGELFF.

The chain recombines TRBV7-2 with TRBJ2-1, with unresolved D. Germline values: CDR1 SGHTA, CDR2 FQGNSA. The germline V and J ends were trimmed by 2 bases and 8 bases, with 10 bases remaining between them. CDR3 size: 13 residues. The CDR3 sequence: CASSLTKGHEQFF. CDR3 nucleotides: TGTGCCAGCAGCTTAACTAAGGGTCATGAGCAGTTCTTC.

This clonotype has just a few counts. V and J are TRBV7-3 and TRBJ2-2, with 7 bases matching TRBD1. The CDR3 loop spans 17 amino acids. After removal of 1 base from V and 1 base from J, the junction contained 6 bases not matched to a gene. The germline CDR1 and CDR2 sequences are SGHTA and FQGTGA. CDR3 in amino acids: CASSLKAGQVNTGELFF. CDR3 coding DNA: TGTGCCAGCAGCTTAAAGGCTGGACAGGTGAACACCGGGGAGCTGTTTTTT.

The genes are TRBV3-1 and TRBJ2-1, with 8 positions matching TRBD1. This CDR3 is 12 amino acids long. Germline CDR1 is LGHDT and CDR2 is YNNKEL (reference sequence). The J segment lost 9 bases and the V segment lost 4 bases, leaving 2 bases of the junction unmatched. Here the CDR3 DNA reads TGTGCCAGCAGCCCCCAGGGGGCTGAGCAGTTCTTC. It yields the protein CASSPQGAEQFF.

This clonotype was observed at least ten times. The J gene is TRBJ2-7, the V gene TRBV9, with 11 bases matching TRBD2. The CDR3 sequence is 16 residues long. Germline V gives CDR1 SGDLS, CDR2 YYNGEE. The junction had 7 bases not matched to a gene; V was cut back by 3 bases and J by 2 bases. The CDR3 DNA sequence: TGTGCCAGCAGCGCCGGGACTAGCGGCCCGCCCTACGAGCAGTACTTC. It specifies CASSAGTSGPPYEQYF.

J is TRBJ2-3 and V is TRBV7-8; 7 bases map to TRBD2. V lost 0 bases to trimming and J lost 2 bases; unmatched junction nucleotides: 11. Germline assignment: CDR1 SGHVS and CDR2 FQNEAQ. CDR3 size: 18 residues. CDR3 loop: CASSLAREEGWDTDTQYF. The CDR3 DNA reads as TGTGCCAGCAGCTTAGCACGGGAGGAAGGGTGGGACACAGATACGCAGTATTTT.

The chain recombines TRBV20-1 with TRBJ2-7, with D possibly matching TRBD2 (5 bases). Germline V gene sequence: CDR1 DFQATT, CDR2 SNEGSKA (reference sequence). Between the trimmed V and J ends, which lost 0 bases and 6 bases, there was a span of 9 bases. The CDR3 length is 12 residues. The CDR3 DNA reads as TGCAGTGCTAGAGATCCCGGGGTCGAGCAGTACTTC. It encodes CSARDPGVEQYF.

This clonotype was recorded a few times. CDR3 sequence reads: CASSPRQGSAYEQYF. The CDR3 DNA reads as TGTGCCAGCAGTCCCAGACAGGGTTCAGCCTACGAGCAGTACTTC. The chain uses TRBV12-3 or TRBV12-4 and TRBJ2-7; 7 nucleotides line up with TRBD1. Germline trimming cut 5 bases from V and 2 bases from J; bases unmatched to any gene: 9. CDR3 length: 15 amino acids.

This clonotype came up a few times. The chain is built from TRBV12-3 or TRBV12-4 and TRBJ2-5, with unresolved D. V lost 1 base and J 4 bases, leaving 7 bases between the germline ends. This CDR3 comprises 13 residues. This CDR3 reads CASSLEARETQYF. The CDR3 DNA reads as TGTGCCAGCAGTTTAGAAGCTCGAGAGACCCAGTACTTC.